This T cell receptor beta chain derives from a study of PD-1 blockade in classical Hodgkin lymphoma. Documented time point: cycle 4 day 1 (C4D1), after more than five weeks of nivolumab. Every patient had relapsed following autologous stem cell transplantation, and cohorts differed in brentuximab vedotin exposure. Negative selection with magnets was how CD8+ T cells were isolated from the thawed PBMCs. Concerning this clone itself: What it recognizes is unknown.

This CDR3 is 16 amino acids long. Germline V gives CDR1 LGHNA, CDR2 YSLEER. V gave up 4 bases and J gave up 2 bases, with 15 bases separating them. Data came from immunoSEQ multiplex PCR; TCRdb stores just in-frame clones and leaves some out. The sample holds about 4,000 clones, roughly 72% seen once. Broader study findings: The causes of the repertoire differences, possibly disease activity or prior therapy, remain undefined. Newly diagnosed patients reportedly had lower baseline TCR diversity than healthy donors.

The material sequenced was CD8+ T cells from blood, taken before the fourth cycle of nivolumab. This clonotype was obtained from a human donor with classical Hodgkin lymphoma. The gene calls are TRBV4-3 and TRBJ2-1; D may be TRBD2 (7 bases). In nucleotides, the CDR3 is TGCGCCAGCAGCCGCTCGCGGGGGCAGGCCTACAATGAGCAGTTCTTC. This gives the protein CASSRSRGQAYNEQFF.